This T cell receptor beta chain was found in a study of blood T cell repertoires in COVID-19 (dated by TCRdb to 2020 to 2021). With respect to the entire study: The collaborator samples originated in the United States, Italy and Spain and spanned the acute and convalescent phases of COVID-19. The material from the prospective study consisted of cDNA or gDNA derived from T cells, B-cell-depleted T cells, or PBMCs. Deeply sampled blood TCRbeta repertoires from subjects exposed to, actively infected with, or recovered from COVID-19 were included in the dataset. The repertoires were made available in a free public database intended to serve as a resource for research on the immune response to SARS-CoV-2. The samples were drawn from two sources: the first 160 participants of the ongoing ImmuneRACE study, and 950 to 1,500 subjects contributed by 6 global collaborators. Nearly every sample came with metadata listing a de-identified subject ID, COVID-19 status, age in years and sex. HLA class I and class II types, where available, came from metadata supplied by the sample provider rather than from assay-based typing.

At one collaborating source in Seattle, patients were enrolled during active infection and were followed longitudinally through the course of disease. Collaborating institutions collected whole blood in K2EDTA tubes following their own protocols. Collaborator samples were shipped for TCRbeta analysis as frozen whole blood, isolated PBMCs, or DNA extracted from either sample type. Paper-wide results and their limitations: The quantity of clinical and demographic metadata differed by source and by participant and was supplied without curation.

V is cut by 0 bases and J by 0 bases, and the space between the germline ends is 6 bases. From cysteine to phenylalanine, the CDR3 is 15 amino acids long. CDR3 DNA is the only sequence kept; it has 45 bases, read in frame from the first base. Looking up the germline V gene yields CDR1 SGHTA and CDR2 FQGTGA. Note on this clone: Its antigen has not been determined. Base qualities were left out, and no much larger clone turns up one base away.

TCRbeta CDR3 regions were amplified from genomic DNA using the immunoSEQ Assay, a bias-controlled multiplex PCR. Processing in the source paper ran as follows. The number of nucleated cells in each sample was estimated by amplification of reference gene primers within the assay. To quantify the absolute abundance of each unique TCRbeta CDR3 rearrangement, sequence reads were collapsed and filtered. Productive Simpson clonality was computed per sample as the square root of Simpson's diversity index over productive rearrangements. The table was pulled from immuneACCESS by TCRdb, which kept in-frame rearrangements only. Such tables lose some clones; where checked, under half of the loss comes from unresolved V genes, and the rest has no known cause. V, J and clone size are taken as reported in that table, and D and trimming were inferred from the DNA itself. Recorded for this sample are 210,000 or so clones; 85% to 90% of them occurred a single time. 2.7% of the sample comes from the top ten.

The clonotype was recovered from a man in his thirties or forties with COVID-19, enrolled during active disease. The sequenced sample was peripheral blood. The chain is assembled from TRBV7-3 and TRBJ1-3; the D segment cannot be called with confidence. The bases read TGTGCCAGCAGCTTAACGCCTACCTCTGGAAACACCATATATTTT. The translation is CASSLTPTSGNTIYF. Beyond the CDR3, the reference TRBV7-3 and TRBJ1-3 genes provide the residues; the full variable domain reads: GAGVSQTPSNKVTEKGKYVELRCDPISGHTALYWYRQSLGQGPEFLIYFQGTGAADDSGLPNDRFFAVRPEGSVSTLKIQRTERGDSAVYLCASSLTPTSGNTIYFGEGSWLTVV.